One sample yielded the 30 T cell receptor beta chains listed below, sequenced in a study of T cell changes during pregnancy in multiple sclerosis. TCRdb's table, derived via immunoSEQ multiplex PCR, lists solely in-frame clones and lacks some. The sample records around 55,000 clones, 85% to 90% being singletons. The source was CD4+ T cells from peripheral blood mononuclear cells, collected in the first trimester of pregnancy. Receptor source: a female donor with multiple sclerosis, enrolled in a pregnancy study.

The chain uses TRBV5-1 and TRBJ2-1; TRBD2 matches 13 bases. V shed 3 bases and J 7 bases; nucleotides not matched to a gene: 4. CDR3 length equals 15 residues. From germline, CDR1 is SGHRS and CDR2 YFSETQ. The CDR3 spells CASSSGTSGINEQFF. DNA of the CDR3: TGCGCCAGCAGCTCCGGGACTAGCGGGATTAATGAGCAGTTCTTC.

The chain joins TRBV2 to TRBJ2-5, with unresolved D. The CDR3 has 11 amino acids. Germline V gene sequence: CDR1 SNHLY, CDR2 FYNNEI. The V gene lost 10 bases and the J gene lost 0 bases, with 6 bases spanning the gap. The CDR3 protein is CAIPYQETQYF. The CDR3 bases are TGTGCCATCCCGTACCAAGAGACCCAGTACTTC.

V usage is TRBV5-1 and J usage is TRBJ2-7, with D perhaps TRBD1 (5 bases). In germline, CDR1 is SGHRS, CDR2 YFSETQ. The CDR3 consists of 13 residues. The ends were cut back, 1 base at V and 7 bases at J, with 12 bases in the middle. The CDR3 region has the DNA TGCGCCAGCAGCTTGAGGGGTCCAGGGGAGCAGTACTTC. Translating gives CASSLRGPGEQYF.

The sample holds a few counts of this clone. V and J are TRBV28 and TRBJ2-7; tentatively, D is TRBD1 (6 bases). This CDR3 is built from 14 residues. Trimming pared 6 bases from V and 3 bases from J, leaving 15 bases between. Germline-derived CDR1 and CDR2 are MDHEN and SYDVKM. In DNA, the CDR3 is TGTGCCAGCAGGAGTAGTTTGACAGGCTACGAGCAGTACTTC. As protein: CASRSSLTGYEQYF.

The CDR3 DNA sequence: TGTGCCAGCAGTAAGATAGCGGGAGGAGCGGAAGAGCAGTACTTC. It yields the protein CASSKIAGGAEEQYF. The genes are TRBV25-1 and TRBJ2-7, with 10 positions matching TRBD2. V dropped 5 bases and J dropped 7; count of bases not matched to a gene: 11. This CDR3 has 15 amino acids. Germline V lookup: CDR1 MGHDK, CDR2 SYGVNS.

This clone was recorded once. The genes are TRBV7-9 and TRBJ1-4; D is undetermined. The CDR3 loop spans 16 amino acids. V was pared by 1 base and J by 0 bases, with 9 bases between. CDR1 is SEHNR, CDR2 FQNEAQ, per germline (reference sequence). The CDR3 nucleotides are TGTGCCAGCAGCTTAGGGGCCTCAGCAACTAATGAAAAACTGTTTTTT. Its protein product is CASSLGASATNEKLFF.

The chain recombines TRBV9 with TRBJ2-2; TRBD1 matches at 9 bases. The CDR3 loop spans 16 amino acids. CDR1 and CDR2 (germline): SGDLS, YYNGEE. Trimming removed 5 bases from V and 6 bases from J; junction bases left unmatched: 11. The CDR3 coding sequence is TGTGCCAGCAGTGCCCGGGACAGGGATCGGCCCGGGGAGCTGTTTTTT. It encodes CASSARDRDRPGELFF.

With respect to this clone: The junction differs from germline at one of its ends, possibly a read error. The chain combines TRBV5-5 with TRBJ2-7, with D perhaps matching TRBD1 (5 bases). The germline CDR1 and CDR2 sequences are SGHKS and YYEKEE (reference sequence). The CDR3 totals 16 residues. The CDR3 sequence is CASSLAGHPGAYEQYF. In DNA form, the CDR3 reads TGTGCCAGCAGTTTGGCAGGACATCCGGGTGCGTACGAGCAGTACTTC.

J is TRBJ1-2 and V is TRBV6-5; 9 nucleotides match TRBD1. This CDR3 contains 13 residues. Germline-derived CDR1 and CDR2 are MNHEY and SVGAGI. V trimming: 5 bases; J trimming: 5 bases; junction bases outside the gene matches: 3. The CDR3 here is CASSPDRGYGYTF. The CDR3 DNA follows: TGTGCCAGCAGTCCTGACAGGGGGTATGGCTACACCTTC.

The V and J genes are TRBV7-3 and TRBJ2-7; 11 nucleotides line up with TRBD2. This CDR3 has 15 residues. Germline V gives CDR1 SGHTA, CDR2 FQGTGA. The V gene end was trimmed by 5 bases and the J gene end by 4 bases; junction bases not matched to a gene: 7. The CDR3 coding sequence is TGTGCCAGCAGCCCCGCTAGCGGGGGGAATTACGAGCAGTACTTC. Translating it yields CASSPASGGNYEQYF.

The chain is built from TRBV7-2 and TRBJ1-4; 10 positions match TRBD1. The CDR3 covers 15 residues. The V gene's germline CDR1 is SGHTA and CDR2 FQGNSA. J lost 6 bases, V lost 5 bases, and 6 bases had no gene match. The chain's CDR3 is CASSRPGTGDEKLFF. CDR3 in DNA: TGTGCCAGCAGCCGTCCCGGGACAGGGGATGAAAAACTGTTTTTT.

The rearrangement uses TRBV10-3 and TRBJ1-3; D might be TRBD1 (6 bases). The length of the CDR3 is 14 residues. Trimming pared 6 bases from V and 0 bases from J, leaving 9 bases between. Germline assignment: CDR1 ENHRY and CDR2 SYGVKD. The CDR3 sequence is CAIRETGSGNTIYF. Here the CDR3 DNA reads TGTGCCATCAGGGAGACAGGCTCTGGAAACACCATATATTTT.

The chain uses TRBV5-4 and TRBJ2-5, with D perhaps matching TRBD1 (6 bases). CDR3 length: 14 amino acids. With 5 bases removed from V and 2 bases from J, the gap between germline ends came to 13 bases. Germline V CDR1 and CDR2: SGHNT, YYREEE (reference sequence). The CDR3 sequence is CASRYPQGQETQYF. The CDR3 coding sequence is TGTGCCAGCAGATACCCACAGGGTCAAGAGACCCAGTACTTC.

J is TRBJ2-2 and V is TRBV18, with a tentative D call TRBD2 (6 bases). This CDR3 has 15 amino acids. The V end lost 3 bases, the J end lost 6 bases, and 14 bases lay between the germline ends. The germline CDR1 and CDR2 sequences are KGHSH and LQKENI. The CDR3 is CASSPGLAIAGELFF. In DNA form, the CDR3 reads TGTGCCAGCTCACCGGGCCTAGCGATCGCCGGGGAGCTGTTTTTT.

V is TRBV11-3 and J is TRBJ2-6; 9 positions match TRBD2. Germline lookup yields CDR1 SGHNT and CDR2 YENEEA. The CDR3 has 17 residues. V was pared by 5 bases and J by 0 bases, with 5 bases of the junction left unmatched. CDR3 DNA: TGTGCCAGCAGCCCTAGCGGGGAGAGCTCTGGGGCCAACGTCCTGACTTTC. Encoded protein: CASSPSGESSGANVLTF.

The rearrangement joins TRBV28 to TRBJ2-5; D not resolved. This CDR3 has 12 residues. Germline values: CDR1 MDHEN, CDR2 SYDVKM. V gave up 4 bases and J gave up 4 bases, with 7 bases separating them. The CDR3 sequence: CASSSVSETQYF. CDR3 nucleotide sequence: TGTGCCAGCAGTTCCGTGTCAGAGACCCAGTACTTC.

The chain is built from TRBV15 and TRBJ1-6; TRBD1 aligns across 8 bases. Germline V CDR1 and CDR2: LNHNV, YYDKDF (reference sequence). CDR3 length equals 14 residues. V shed 4 bases, J shed 8 bases, and the junction held 4 bases outside the gene matches. CDR3 bases: TGTGCCACCAGCATTGGGACAGGCTATTCACCCCTCCACTTT. Encoded protein: CATSIGTGYSPLHF.

This clone was seen more than once but under ten times. The V and J genes are TRBV27 and TRBJ2-7; the D gene is possibly TRBD1 (6 bases). Trimming shortened V by 8 bases and J by 6 bases, and 14 bases separated the two germline ends. The CDR3 totals 12 residues. CDR1 and CDR2 from the germline V gene are MNHEY and SMNVEV (reference sequence). CDR3 sequence: CASRDRTSEQYF. CDR3 bases: TGTGCCAGCCGAGACAGGACATCCGAGCAGTACTTC.

The chain uses TRBV15 and TRBJ2-3, with D uncertain. V was shortened by 1 base and J by 6 bases, with 8 bases between the two germline ends. CDR1 is LNHNV, CDR2 YYDKDF, per germline (reference sequence). This CDR3 has 13 residues. CDR3 DNA: TGTGCCACCAGCAGAGTCGGTCTGGATACGCAGTATTTT. Amino acids: CATSRVGLDTQYF.

V usage is TRBV7-3 and J usage is TRBJ2-5, with 7 bases that match TRBD2. The CDR3 has 16 amino acids. V shed 1 base, J shed 1 base, and the junction held 6 bases outside the gene matches. Germline V gene lookup returns CDR1 SGHTA and CDR2 FQGTGA. The CDR3 loop is CASSLKGASGQETQYF. CDR3 coding DNA: TGTGCCAGCAGCTTAAAGGGCGCTAGCGGCCAAGAGACCCAGTACTTC.

The chain couples TRBV14 to TRBJ2-1; a weak D match, TRBD2 (6 bases). This CDR3 is 12 amino acids long. The V end was cut by 4 bases, the J end by 7 bases, with 8 bases between. Looked up from germline, CDR1 is SGHDN and CDR2 is FVKESK. DNA of the CDR3: TGTGCCAGCAGCCCGACTAGAAATGAGCAGTTCTTC. As protein: CASSPTRNEQFF.

The chain links TRBV5-4 to TRBJ2-1, with TRBD2 identical over 15 bases. Germline V gene lookup returns CDR1 SGHNT and CDR2 YYREEE (reference sequence). The length of the CDR3 is 16 residues. With 4 bases clipped from V and 10 bases from J, the junction kept 9 bases outside the gene matches. The CDR3 loop reads CASSEGRTSGREEQFF. The CDR3 region has the DNA TGTGCCAGCAGCGAAGGACGGACTAGCGGGAGGGAGGAGCAGTTCTTC.

V gene TRBV5-4 combines with J gene TRBJ2-3; 11 bases are a match to TRBD1. The CDR3 contains 16 residues. V lost 4 bases to trimming and J lost 1 base; unmatched junction nucleotides: 5. Looked up from germline, CDR1 is SGHNT and CDR2 is YYREEE (reference sequence). The CDR3 loop reads CASSQGQGAGTDTQYF. CDR3 coding DNA: TGTGCCAGCAGCCAAGGACAGGGGGCGGGCACAGATACGCAGTATTTT.

The chain uses TRBV30 and TRBJ1-1; D unclear. Germline CDR1 reads GTSNPN; CDR2 reads SVGIG (reference sequence). The CDR3 consists of 13 residues. V was cut by 7 bases and J by 1 base, with 13 bases left in between. The CDR3 protein is CASLRRGNTEAFF. The CDR3 DNA follows: TGTGCCTCCCTCCGACGAGGGAACACTGAAGCTTTCTTT. The full variable domain, in which reference TRBV30 and TRBJ1-1 provide the parts outside the CDR3, is SQTIHQWPATLVQPVGSPLSLECTVEGTSNPNLYWYRQAAGRGLQLLFYSVGIGQISSEVPQNLSASRPQDRQFILSSKKLLLSDSGFYLCASLRRGNTEAFFGQGTRLTVV.

The chain employs TRBV11-2 and TRBJ2-7; 9 bases match TRBD2. The V and J ends lost 2 bases and 4 bases, in that order; junction bases with no gene match: 0. Germline CDR1 and CDR2: SGHAT and FQNNGV. The CDR3 consists of 13 residues. CDR3 nucleotide sequence: TGTGCCAGCAGCTTAAGCGGGAGGTACGAGCAGTACTTC. Encoded protein: CASSLSGRYEQYF.

In its sample, this clone was seen a few times. The chain has TRBV10-3 and TRBJ2-7; 8 bases are a match to TRBD1. The ends lost 8 bases at V and 4 bases at J; junction bases unmatched: 10. Germline V lookup: CDR1 ENHRY, CDR2 SYGVKD. The length of the CDR3 is 14 residues. The CDR3 DNA is TGTGCCATCCGCGCCCGGGACAGGTTATACGAGCAGTACTTC. It is translated as CAIRARDRLYEQYF.

J is TRBJ2-1 and V is TRBV6-1; 9 bases match TRBD1. The J segment lost 9 bases and the V segment lost 6 bases, leaving 6 bases of the junction unmatched. The length of the CDR3 is 13 residues. Per germline, CDR1 MNHNS and CDR2 SASEGT. The CDR3 bases are TGTGCCAGCAGAGGGACAGGGCGTGTTGAGCAGTTCTTC. As protein: CASRGTGRVEQFF.

This clone was recorded only once. The CDR3 nucleotides read TGTGCCTGGAGCCTCTCGGGTCAGGGAGAGACCCAGTACTTC. This gives the protein CAWSLSGQGETQYF. The chain recombines TRBV30 with TRBJ2-5; possibly TRBD1 for D (5 bases). Germline V CDR1 and CDR2: GTSNPN, SVGIG (reference sequence). The V end was cut by 3 bases, the J end by 4 bases, with 15 bases between. The CDR3 sequence is 14 residues long.

The J gene is TRBJ2-1, the V gene TRBV9, with 11 bases lining up with TRBD2. V dropped 4 bases and J dropped 6; count of bases not matched to a gene: 12. CDR1 is SGDLS, CDR2 YYNGEE, per germline. The CDR3 is 17 amino acids. CDR3 sequence (DNA): TGTGCCAGCAGCCCGGATCGACTAGCGGGAAACCTCAATGAGCAGTTCTTC. Translated: CASSPDRLAGNLNEQFF.

This chain connects TRBV7-8 to TRBJ2-1, with 15 bases that match TRBD2. CDR1 is SGHVS, CDR2 FQNEAQ, per germline. The CDR3 runs 16 residues. With 5 bases clipped from V and 9 bases from J, the junction kept 8 bases outside the gene matches. CDR3 loop: CASSPRTSGGGGEQFF. The CDR3 bases are TGTGCCAGCAGCCCCCGGACTAGCGGGGGGGGAGGTGAGCAGTTCTTC.